This T cell receptor (beta chain) derives from a study of regulatory T cells in long-lasting Graves disease. Sequencing libraries for TCR beta were prepared with iRepertoire HTBI primers and Arm-PCR of CDR3 regions. TCRdb re-analysed the multiplex PCR reads in MiXCR, keeping a single row per CDR3 protein. Of roughly 410,000 distinct CDR3 sequences detected, over 14% appear once; the ten largest clones hold around 7.6%. In this sample, this clonotype turned up many times. The antigen remains unidentified. Germline loops: CDR1 SGHTA, CDR2 FQGTGA. J gave up 6 bases and V 5 bases, and 7 bases lay outside the gene matches. The CDR3 has 15 residues. Study-wide points: Public clonotype sharing was higher in persistent than newly diagnosed patients. TRBV28, TRBJ1-2 and TRBJ2-5 were favored in persistent disease.

The time point denotes: newly diagnosed GD, antithyroid drugs for less than 3 months. Generation of the TCR library employed RNA extracted from PBMCs. This sample was also put to use in a study of T cells in Graves' hyperthyroidism and ophthalmopathy.

This clonotype was sampled from a middle-aged woman with Graves disease. The rearrangement uses TRBV7-3 and TRBJ2-3, with 11 bases lining up with TRBD1. The source material was peripheral blood mononuclear cells (PBMCs), sampled at new diagnosis, from a patient treated with antithyroid drugs. The chain's CDR3 is CASSPRTGGRDTQYF. The CDR3 nucleotides read TGTGCCAGCAGCCCCCGGACAGGGGGCAGGGATACGCAGTATTTT. The full variable domain, rest sourced from reference TRBV7-3 and TRBJ2-3, is GAGVSQTPSNKVTEKGKYVELRCDPISGHTALYWYRQSLGQGPEFLIYFQGTGAADDSGLPNDRFFAVRPEGSVSTLKIQRTERGDSAVYLCASSPRTGGRDTQYFGPGTRLTVL.